This T cell receptor (beta chain) was identified during a study of blood T cell repertoires in COVID-19. V was cut by 0 bases and J by 1 base, with 12 bases left in between. Germline V gene lookup returns CDR1 SGHTA and CDR2 FQGNSA. The CDR3 covers 16 residues. The method was immunoSEQ multiplex PCR; TCRdb's version includes in-frame clones alone and lacks a portion of them. The sample yields about 86,000 clones, approximately 80% seen once. Sequencing used peripheral blood. V is TRBV7-2 and J is TRBJ1-2, with D hard to call. The origin of this receptor is an elderly woman with active or convalescent COVID-19. CDR3 bases: TGTGCCAGCAGCTTAGCGCTAGGAGTGATTAACTATGGCTACACCTTC. Its translation is CASSLALGVINYGYTF. Filled out from reference TRBV7-2 and TRBJ1-2, the complete variable domain reads GAGVSQSPSNKVTEKGKDVELRCDPISGHTALYWYRQSLGQGLEFLIYFQGNSAPDKSGLPSDRFSAERTGGSVSTLTIQRTQQEDSAVYLCASSLALGVINYGYTFGSGTRLTVV.